The present T cell receptor (beta chain) was sequenced within a study of T cells in Graves' hyperthyroidism and ophthalmopathy. The study's findings and limits: Blood shared most expanded thyroid clonotypes above 0.001.

This clonotype was counted ten times or more. Its specificity is not known. Researchers amplified the TCR beta CDR3 regions from RNA transcripts. The TCR CDR3 was amplified in a first-round RT-PCR using the HTBI primer set. Each CDR3 protein is one row after TCRdb ran MiXCR on the multiplex PCR reads. Of some 650,000 distinct CDR3 sequences listed, roughly a sixth are singletons. Input material: blood. This TCR derives from a woman in her 40s with Graves' ophthalmopathy.

CDR3 DNA: TGTGCCTGGAGCGCTTGGGACGGCTATGGCTACACCTTC. Its protein is CAWSAWDGYGYTF. The rearrangement uses TRBV30 and TRBJ1-2; possible D gene TRBD1, 5 bases. V was shortened by 3 bases and J by 4 bases, with 12 bases between the two germline ends. CDR3 length: 13 residues. Germline CDR1 is GTSNPN and CDR2 is SVGIG (reference sequence).